The rows below give T cell receptor beta chains drawn from one sample of a study of T cells in Graves' hyperthyroidism and ophthalmopathy. TCRdb reprocessed the multiplex PCR reads with MiXCR, giving one entry per CDR3 protein. The sample yields 300,000 to 500,000 distinct CDR3 sequences, roughly an eighth seen once. Sequenced sample: blood. The source is a man aged 50 to 59 with Graves' ophthalmopathy. Both conserved end residues are part of each CDR3. A D gene is named only where the DNA matches it firmly. Clone size is shown for a subset of rows, as once, few, many or a class of expanded clone.

v_call	d_call	j_call	clone_size	cdr3_aa	cdr3_nt
TRBV10-3	-	TRBJ1-2	few	CAIGVERADSYGYTF	TGTGCCATCGGCGTGGAGAGGGCAGATAGCTATGGCTACACCTTC
TRBV20-1	-	TRBJ2-7	many	CSARPLTSTYEQYF	TGCAGTGCTAGACCCTTGACGAGTACCTACGAGCAGTACTTC
TRBV3-1	-	TRBJ1-4	many	CASSQDVTLEKLFF	TGTGCCAGCAGCCAAGATGTGACACTCGAAAAACTGTTTTTT
TRBV7-9	-	TRBJ2-1	-	CASSRLVLNEQFF	TGTGCCAGCAGTCGACTAGTTCTCAATGAGCAGTTCTTC
TRBV7-6	TRBD2	TRBJ2-3	-	CASSLPNTLAGDTDTQYF	TGTGCCAGCAGCCTCCCGAACACACTAGCGGGAGACACAGATACGCAGTATTTT
TRBV19	-	TRBJ1-1	many	CASSIVGGPNTEAFF	TGTGCCAGTAGTATAGTAGGGGGGCCTAACACTGAAGCTTTCTTT
TRBV28	TRBD2	TRBJ2-5	many	CASSLSGTSQTQYF	TGTGCCAGCAGTCTATCTGGGACTAGCCAAACCCAGTACTTC
TRBV27	-	TRBJ2-1	many	CASSFYSSNEQFF	TGTGCCAGCAGTTTTTACTCTTCCAATGAGCAGTTCTTC
TRBV6-1	-	TRBJ1-4	many	CASSSGQLVGEKLFF	TGTGCCAGCAGTTCCGGACAGCTTGTGGGGGAAAAACTGTTTTTT
TRBV5-1	-	TRBJ2-3	many	CAGSLETQRPLDTQYF	TGCGCCGGCAGCTTGGAGACTCAACGGCCGTTAGATACGCAGTATTTT